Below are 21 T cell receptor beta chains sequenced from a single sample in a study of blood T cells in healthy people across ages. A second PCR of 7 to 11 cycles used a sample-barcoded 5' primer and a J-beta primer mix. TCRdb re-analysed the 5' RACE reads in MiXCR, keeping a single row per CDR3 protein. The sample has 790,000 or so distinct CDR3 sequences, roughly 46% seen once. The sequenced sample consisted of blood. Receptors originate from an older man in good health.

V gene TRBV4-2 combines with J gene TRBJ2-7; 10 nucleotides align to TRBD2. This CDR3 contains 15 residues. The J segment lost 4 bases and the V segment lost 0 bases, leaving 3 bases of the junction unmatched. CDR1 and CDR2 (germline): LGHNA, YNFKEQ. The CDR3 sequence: CASSQELAGQYEQYF. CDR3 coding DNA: TGTGCCAGCAGCCAAGAACTAGCGGGACAGTACGAGCAGTACTTC.

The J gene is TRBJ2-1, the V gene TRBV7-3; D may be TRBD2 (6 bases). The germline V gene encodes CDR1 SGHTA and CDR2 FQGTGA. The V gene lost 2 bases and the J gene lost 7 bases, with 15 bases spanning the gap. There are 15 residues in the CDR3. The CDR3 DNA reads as TGTGCCAGCAGCTTACAACCGGGAGTGGGAAATGAGCAGTTCTTC. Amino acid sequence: CASSLQPGVGNEQFF.

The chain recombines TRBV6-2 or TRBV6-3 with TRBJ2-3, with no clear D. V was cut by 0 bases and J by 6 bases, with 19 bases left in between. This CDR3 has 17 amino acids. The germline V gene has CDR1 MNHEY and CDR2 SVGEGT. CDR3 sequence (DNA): TGTGCCAGCAGTTACTCTGTCCCTAGTTTATATGGGGATACGCAGTATTTT. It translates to CASSYSVPSLYGDTQYF.

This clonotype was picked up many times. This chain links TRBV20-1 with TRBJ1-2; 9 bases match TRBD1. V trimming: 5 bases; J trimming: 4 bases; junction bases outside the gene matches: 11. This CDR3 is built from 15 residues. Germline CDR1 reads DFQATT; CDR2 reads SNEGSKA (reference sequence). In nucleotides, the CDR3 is TGCAGTGCTTCTAATCCGGACAGGGGTGGCTATGGCTACACCTTC. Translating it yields CSASNPDRGGYGYTF.

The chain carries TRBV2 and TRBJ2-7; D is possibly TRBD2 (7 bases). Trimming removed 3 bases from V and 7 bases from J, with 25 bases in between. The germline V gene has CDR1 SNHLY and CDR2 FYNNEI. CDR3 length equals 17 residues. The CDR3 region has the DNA TGTGCCAGCAGTGATTTTGGAGGGGGTCTAGCGGCGGGGGAGCAGTACTTC. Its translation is CASSDFGGGLAAGEQYF.

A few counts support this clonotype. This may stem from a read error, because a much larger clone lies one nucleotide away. As DNA, the CDR3 is TGTGCCAGCACCGAAACTGGTTACAATGAGCAGTACTTC. Its translation: CASTETGYNEQYF. This chain links TRBV7-2 with TRBJ2-1; D is undetermined. The DNA matches TRBJ2-7 better at its end, which makes the J call doubtful. The CDR3 runs 13 residues. Germline V CDR1 and CDR2: SGHTA, FQGNSA.

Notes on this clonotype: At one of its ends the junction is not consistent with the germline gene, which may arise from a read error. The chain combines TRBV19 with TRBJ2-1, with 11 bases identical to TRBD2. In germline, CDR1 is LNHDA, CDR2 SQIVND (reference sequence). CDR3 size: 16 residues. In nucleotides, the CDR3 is TGTGCCAGTAGTTTAGAGACTAGCGGGACCTACAATGAGCAGTTCTTC. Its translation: CASSLETSGTYNEQFF. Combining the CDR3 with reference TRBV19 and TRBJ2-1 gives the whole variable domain DGGITQSPKYLFRKEGQNVTLSCEQNLNHDAMYWYRQDPGQGLRLIYYSQIVNDFQKGDIAEGYSVSREKKESFPLTVTSAQKNPTAFYLCASSLETSGTYNEQFFGPGTRLTVL.

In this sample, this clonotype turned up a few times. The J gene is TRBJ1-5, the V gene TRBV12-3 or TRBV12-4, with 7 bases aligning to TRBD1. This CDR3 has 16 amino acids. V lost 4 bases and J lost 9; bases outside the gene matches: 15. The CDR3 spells CASSSQQTGKIRPQHF. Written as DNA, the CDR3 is TGTGCCAGCAGTTCCCAGCAGACAGGGAAAATTCGGCCCCAGCATTTT.

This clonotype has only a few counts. The CDR3 loop is CASSVNGNQETQYF. For the CDR3, the DNA is TGTGCCAGCAGTGTTAACGGAAACCAAGAGACCCAGTACTTC. The chain couples TRBV2 to TRBJ2-5; D call uncertain. The CDR3 is made up of 14 amino acids. The V end lost 4 bases, the J end lost 0 bases, and 9 bases lay between the germline ends. The germline V gene has CDR1 SNHLY and CDR2 FYNNEI.

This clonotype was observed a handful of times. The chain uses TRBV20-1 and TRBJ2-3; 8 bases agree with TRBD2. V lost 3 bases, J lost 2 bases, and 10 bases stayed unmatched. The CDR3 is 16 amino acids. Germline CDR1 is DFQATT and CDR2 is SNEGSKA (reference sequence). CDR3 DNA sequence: TGCAGTGCTAGTGGATCAGCGGGAGACTTCACAGATACGCAGTATTTT. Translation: CSASGSAGDFTDTQYF.

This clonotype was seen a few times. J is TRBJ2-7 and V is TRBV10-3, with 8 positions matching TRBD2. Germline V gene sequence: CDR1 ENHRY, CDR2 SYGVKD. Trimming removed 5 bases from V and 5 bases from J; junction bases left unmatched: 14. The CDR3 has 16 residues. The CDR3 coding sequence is TGTGCCATCAGTAGAACCGGGACTAGTCGGGGGGACGAGCAGTACTTC. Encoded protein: CAISRTGTSRGDEQYF.

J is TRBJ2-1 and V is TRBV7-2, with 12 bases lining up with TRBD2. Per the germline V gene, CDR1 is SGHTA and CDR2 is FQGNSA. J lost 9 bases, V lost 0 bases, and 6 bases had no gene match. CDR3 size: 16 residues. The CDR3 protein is CASSLAWTSGNSEQFF. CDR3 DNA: TGTGCCAGCAGCTTAGCGTGGACTAGCGGGAACAGTGAGCAGTTCTTC.

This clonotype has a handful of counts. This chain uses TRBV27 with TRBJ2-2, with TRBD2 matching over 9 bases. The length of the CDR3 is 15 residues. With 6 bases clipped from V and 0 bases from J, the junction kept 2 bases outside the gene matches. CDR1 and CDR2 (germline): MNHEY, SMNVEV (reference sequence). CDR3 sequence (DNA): TGTGCCAGCAGATTAGCGGGAGCGAACACCGGGGAGCTGTTTTTT. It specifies CASRLAGANTGELFF.

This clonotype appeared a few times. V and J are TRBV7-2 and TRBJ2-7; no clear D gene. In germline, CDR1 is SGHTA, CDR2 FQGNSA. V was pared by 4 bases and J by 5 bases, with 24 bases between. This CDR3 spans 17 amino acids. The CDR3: CASSYTYSRLRPDEQYF. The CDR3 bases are TGTGCCAGCAGCTATACTTATTCCAGACTCCGCCCGGACGAGCAGTACTTC.

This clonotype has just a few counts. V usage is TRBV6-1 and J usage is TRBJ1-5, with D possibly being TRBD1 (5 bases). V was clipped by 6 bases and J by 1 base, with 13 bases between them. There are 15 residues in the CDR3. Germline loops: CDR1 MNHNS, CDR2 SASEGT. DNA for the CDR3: TGTGCCAGCAGACCACTGGGGCAGAGCAATCAGCCCCAGCATTTT. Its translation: CASRPLGQSNQPQHF.

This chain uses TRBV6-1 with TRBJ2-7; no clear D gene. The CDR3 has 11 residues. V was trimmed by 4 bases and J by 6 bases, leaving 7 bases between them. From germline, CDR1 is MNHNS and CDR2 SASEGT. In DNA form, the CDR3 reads TGTGCCAGCAGTGGCTGGGTCGAGCAGTACTTC. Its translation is CASSGWVEQYF.

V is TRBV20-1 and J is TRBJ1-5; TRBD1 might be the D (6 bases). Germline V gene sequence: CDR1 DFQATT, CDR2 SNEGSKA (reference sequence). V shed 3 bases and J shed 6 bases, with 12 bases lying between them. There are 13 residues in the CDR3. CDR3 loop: CSASTGWGQPQHF. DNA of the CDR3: TGCAGTGCTAGCACAGGGTGGGGTCAGCCCCAGCATTTT.

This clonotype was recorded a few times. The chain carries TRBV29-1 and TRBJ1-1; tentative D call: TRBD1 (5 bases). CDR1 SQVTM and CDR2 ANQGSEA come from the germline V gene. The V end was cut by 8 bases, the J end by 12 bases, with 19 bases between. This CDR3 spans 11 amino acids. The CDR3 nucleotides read TGCAGCCAGACAGCCGGCTATATGTCTTTCTTT. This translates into CSQTAGYMSFF.

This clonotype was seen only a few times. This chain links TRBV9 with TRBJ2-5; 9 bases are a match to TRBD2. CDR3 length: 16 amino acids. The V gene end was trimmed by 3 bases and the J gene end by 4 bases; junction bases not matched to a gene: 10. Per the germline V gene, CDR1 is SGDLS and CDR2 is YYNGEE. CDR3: CASSEVATSGRETQYF. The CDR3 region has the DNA TGTGCCAGCAGCGAAGTTGCGACTAGCGGTAGAGAGACCCAGTACTTC. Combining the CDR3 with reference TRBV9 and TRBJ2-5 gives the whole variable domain DSGVTQTPKHLITATGQRVTLRCSPRSGDLSVYWYQQSLDQGLQFLIQYYNGEERAKGNILERFSAQQFPDLHSELNLSSLELGDSALYFCASSEVATSGRETQYFGPGTRLLVL.

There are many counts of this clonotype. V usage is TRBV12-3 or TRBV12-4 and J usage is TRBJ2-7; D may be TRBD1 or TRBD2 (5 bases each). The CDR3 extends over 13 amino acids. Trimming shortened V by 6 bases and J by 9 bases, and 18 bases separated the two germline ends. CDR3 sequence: CASSVGGVGGQYF. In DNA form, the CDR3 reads TGTGCCAGCAGCGTAGGCGGCGTTGGGGGGCAGTACTTC.

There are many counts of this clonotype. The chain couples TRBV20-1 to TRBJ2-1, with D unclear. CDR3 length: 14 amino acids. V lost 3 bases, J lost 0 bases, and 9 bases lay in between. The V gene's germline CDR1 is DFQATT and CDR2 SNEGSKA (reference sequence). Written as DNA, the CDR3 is TGCAGTGCTAGGAAGGACGACTCCTACAATGAGCAGTTCTTC. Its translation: CSARKDDSYNEQFF.